The 19 T cell receptor beta chains presented below share a single source sample, sequenced in a study of blood T cell repertoires in COVID-19. Repertoires were generated with immunoSEQ multiplex PCR, while TCRdb's copy carries only in-frame clones and drops some. The data show under 150,000 clones, 70% to 90% seen once. Material for sequencing was peripheral blood. Source of these receptors: a man in his forties with acute or convalescent COVID-19.

This clone occurred a few times. The CDR3 nucleotides read TGTGCCAGCAGCTTGAGGAGCCGGCAGCCCCAGCATTTT. This encodes CASSLRSRQPQHF. The chain links TRBV5-6 to TRBJ1-5; D call uncertain. The ends were cut back, 1 base at V and 7 bases at J, with 9 bases in the middle. CDR3 length: 13 residues. CDR1 is SGHDT and CDR2 is YYEEEE in the germline V gene.

The chain combines TRBV7-2 with TRBJ2-5, with a tentative D call TRBD2 (5 bases). Trimming pared 5 bases from V and 2 bases from J, leaving 12 bases between. Germline V gives CDR1 SGHTA, CDR2 FQGNSA. The CDR3 totals 14 residues. CDR3 in amino acids: CASSRGRTQETQYF. As DNA, the CDR3 is TGTGCCAGCAGCCGTGGCAGGACTCAAGAGACCCAGTACTTC.

The chain uses TRBV4-2 and TRBJ1-5; no firm D call. From germline, CDR1 is LGHNA and CDR2 YNFKEQ. The CDR3 consists of 14 residues. Trimming cost V 4 bases and J 4 bases, with 11 bases left between them. The CDR3 loop reads CASSRHPGNQPQHF. The CDR3 DNA follows: TGTGCCAGCAGCCGACACCCTGGGAATCAGCCCCAGCATTTT.

This chain connects TRBV9 to TRBJ1-1; 9 bases align to TRBD1. Germline V gene lookup returns CDR1 SGDLS and CDR2 YYNGEE. CDR3 length equals 17 residues. V was clipped by 1 base and J by 4 bases; unmatched bases: 11. Here the CDR3 reads CASSVSPPGQGGTEAFF. DNA for the CDR3: TGTGCCAGCAGCGTAAGTCCACCGGGACAGGGAGGCACTGAAGCTTTCTTT.

V gene TRBV15 combines with J gene TRBJ2-1; 7 bases map to TRBD2. Trimming at V came to 0 bases and at J to 1 base, leaving 6 bases not matched to a gene. There are 17 residues in the CDR3. Germline V lookup: CDR1 LNHNV, CDR2 YYDKDF (reference sequence). Written as DNA, the CDR3 is TGTGCCACCAGCAGAGAGGCAGCGGGGAGATCCTACAATGAGCAGTTCTTC. As protein: CATSREAAGRSYNEQFF.

V gene TRBV9 combines with J gene TRBJ1-1; 7 positions agree with TRBD1. Looked up from germline, CDR1 is SGDLS and CDR2 is YYNGEE. The CDR3 contains 14 residues. The ends lost 3 bases at V and 5 bases at J; junction bases unmatched: 7. The CDR3 reads CASSAATGRTEAFF. CDR3 nucleotide sequence: TGTGCCAGCAGCGCAGCGACAGGGAGAACTGAAGCTTTCTTT.

The chain is built from TRBV7-9 and TRBJ1-2, with TRBD1 identical over 12 bases. V was pared by 3 bases and J by 12 bases, with 2 bases of the junction left unmatched. The CDR3 covers 12 residues. Germline-derived CDR1 and CDR2 are SEHNR and FQNEAQ (reference sequence). The CDR3 bases are TGTGCCAGCAGCTTTGGGACAGGGGGCAACACCTTC. Its protein is CASSFGTGGNTF.

V usage is TRBV5-1 and J usage is TRBJ2-3; 8 bases line up with TRBD1. Germline lookup yields CDR1 SGHRS and CDR2 YFSETQ. V lost 5 bases to trimming and J lost 4 bases; unmatched junction nucleotides: 9. The CDR3 is 15 amino acids. The CDR3 spells CASRTSGGGSDTQYF. The CDR3 DNA reads as TGCGCCAGCAGAACATCAGGGGGCGGGTCAGATACGCAGTATTTT.

This sequence joins TRBV12-5 and TRBJ2-1; 11 bases agree with TRBD2. The CDR3 runs to 15 residues. The junction had 5 bases not matched to a gene; V was cut back by 3 bases and J by 7 bases. The germline V gene encodes CDR1 LGHNT and CDR2 FRNRAP. CDR3 in amino acids: CASGFTSGGGNEQFF. CDR3 in DNA: TGTGCTAGTGGTTTTACTAGCGGGGGTGGGAATGAGCAGTTCTTC.

This clone was seen a handful of times. The V call is TRBV7-8, the J call TRBJ2-7, with TRBD1 matching 9 bases. There are 16 residues in the CDR3. The V and J ends lost 5 bases and 3 bases, in that order; junction bases with no gene match: 11. The germline V gene has CDR1 SGHVS and CDR2 FQNEAQ. Here the CDR3 DNA reads TGTGCCAGCAGCCTCTCCGGGACAGGGATTAACTACGAGCAGTACTTC. This translates into CASSLSGTGINYEQYF.

This sequence joins TRBV10-3 and TRBJ2-7; 10 nucleotides agree with TRBD2. V lost 3 bases, J lost 4 bases, and 3 bases stayed unmatched. The CDR3 has 14 amino acids. Germline V gene sequence: CDR1 ENHRY, CDR2 SYGVKD. The CDR3 region has the DNA TGTGCCATCAGTGAATCTAGCGGGGGTTACGAGCAGTACTTC. Its translation: CAISESSGGYEQYF.

The chain recombines TRBV6-5 with TRBJ2-5, with D possibly TRBD1 on 6 matching bases. The CDR3 loop spans 13 amino acids. Germline V gives CDR1 MNHEY, CDR2 SVGAGI. Between the trimmed V and J ends, which lost 6 bases and 3 bases, there was a span of 11 bases. The CDR3 here is CASSRSGEETQYF. CDR3 nucleotides: TGTGCCAGCAGCCGATCAGGGGAAGAGACCCAGTACTTC.

This clone was counted only a few times. This chain uses TRBV29-1 with TRBJ1-2; D is possibly TRBD1 (5 bases). Germline lookup yields CDR1 SQVTM and CDR2 ANQGSEA. Trimming removed 7 bases from V and 4 bases from J, with 16 bases in between. This CDR3 is 13 amino acids long. CDR3 amino acids: CSAEGYGGYGYTF. The CDR3 coding sequence is TGCAGCGCCGAAGGTTACGGGGGCTATGGCTACACCTTC. Based on the CDR3 plus reference TRBV29-1 and TRBJ1-2, the full variable domain is SAVISQKPSRDICQRGTSLTIQCQVDSQVTMMFWYRQQPGQSLTLIATANQGSEATYESGFVIDKFPISRPNLTFSTLTVSNMSPEDSSIYLCSAEGYGGYGYTFGSGTRLTVV.

This clone was recorded a few times. The chain joins TRBV3-1 (or the pseudogene TRBV3-2) to TRBJ2-7, with D possibly being TRBD1 (6 bases). The CDR3 is made up of 13 amino acids. Germline lookup yields CDR1 LGHDT and CDR2 YNNKEL (reference sequence). Trimming removed 5 bases from V and 5 bases from J, with 13 bases in between. In nucleotides, the CDR3 is TGTGCCAGCAGCACTACAGGGTTCGACGAGCAGTACTTC. Its protein is CASSTTGFDEQYF.

This clone was seen only once. The rearrangement links TRBV2 to TRBJ2-5; 12 bases agree with TRBD2. The CDR3 runs to 15 residues. Germline loops: CDR1 SNHLY, CDR2 FYNNEI. Trimming cost V 6 bases and J 3 bases; bases outside gene matches: 5. CDR3 in amino acids: CASRLTSGGKETQYF. The CDR3 nucleotides are TGTGCCAGCAGGTTGACTAGCGGGGGCAAAGAGACCCAGTACTTC.

V gene TRBV27 combines with J gene TRBJ1-1; D gene uncertain. The V gene's germline CDR1 is MNHEY and CDR2 SMNVEV (reference sequence). The CDR3 covers 16 residues. V lost 2 bases and J 8 bases, leaving 21 bases between the germline ends. The CDR3 spells CASSLRLSTLDYEAFF. Here the CDR3 DNA reads TGTGCCAGCAGTTTACGCTTGTCGACACTGGATTACGAAGCTTTCTTT.

The chain combines TRBV11-3 with TRBJ2-7, with TRBD1 identical over 9 bases. There are 15 residues in the CDR3. Germline CDR1 reads SGHNT; CDR2 reads YENEEA. V shed 5 bases, J shed 3 bases, and the junction held 8 bases outside the gene matches. CDR3 DNA sequence: TGTGCCAGCAGCCTACAGGGGGCAATGGGCTACGAGCAGTACTTC. This sequence encodes CASSLQGAMGYEQYF.

The chain uses TRBV10-1 and TRBJ1-1; possibly TRBD1 for D (5 bases). Deletions cut 4 bases from V and 7 bases from J, with 19 bases between. The CDR3 has 15 amino acids. CDR1 is WNHNN, CDR2 SYGVQD, per germline (reference sequence). This CDR3 is CASSVVIRDVNEAFF. CDR3 nucleotides: TGCGCCAGCAGTGTAGTAATCAGGGATGTCAATGAAGCTTTCTTT.

The chain uses TRBV20-1 and TRBJ2-1; D unresolved. Germline V gene lookup returns CDR1 DFQATT and CDR2 SNEGSKA (reference sequence). Trimming cost V 6 bases and J 9 bases, with 12 bases left between them. The CDR3 contains 11 residues. CDR3 sequence: CSAAYPREQFF. As DNA, the CDR3 is TGCAGTGCCGCCTACCCGCGTGAGCAGTTCTTC.